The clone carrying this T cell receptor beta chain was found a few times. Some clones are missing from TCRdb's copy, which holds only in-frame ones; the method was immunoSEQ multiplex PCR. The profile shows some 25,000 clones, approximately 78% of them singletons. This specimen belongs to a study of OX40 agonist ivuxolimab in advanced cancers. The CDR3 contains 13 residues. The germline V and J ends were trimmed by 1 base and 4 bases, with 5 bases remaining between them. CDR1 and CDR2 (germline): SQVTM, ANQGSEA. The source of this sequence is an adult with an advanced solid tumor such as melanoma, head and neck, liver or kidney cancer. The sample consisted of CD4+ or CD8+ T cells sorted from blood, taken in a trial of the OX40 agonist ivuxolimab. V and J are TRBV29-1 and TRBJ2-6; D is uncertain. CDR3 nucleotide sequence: TGCAGCGTTGAAGGGTTGGGGGCCAACGTCCTGACTTTC. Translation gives CSVEGLGANVLTF.